The 9 T cell receptor beta chains below all came from one sample that was sequenced in a study of cytomegalovirus exposure and HLA in healthy donors. The PCR employed 60 Vbeta primers together with 13 Jbeta primers. Measured with immunoSEQ multiplex PCR; TCRdb has only the in-frame clones, and not every one. The repertoire holds over 150,000 clones, with around three quarters as singletons. The sample comprised PBMCs. The receptors shown here come from a man aged 35 to 55 in good health and CMV-seronegative.

The chain carries TRBV4-2 and TRBJ2-7, with D tentatively TRBD2 (6 bases). Germline CDR1 and CDR2: LGHNA and YNFKEQ. The ends were cut back, 1 base at V and 4 bases at J, with 20 bases in the middle. This CDR3 spans 17 amino acids. Here the CDR3 reads CASSQGSTSGSMYEQYF. CDR3 nucleotides: TGTGCCAGCAGCCAAGGATCGACCAGCGGGTCTATGTACGAGCAGTACTTC.

This clone was seen a few times. The V and J genes are TRBV5-6 and TRBJ2-1; possible D gene TRBD1, 6 bases. Between the trimmed V and J ends, which lost 6 bases and 4 bases, there was a span of 20 bases. Germline V lookup: CDR1 SGHDT, CDR2 YYEEEE. The CDR3 covers 16 residues. The CDR3, as DNA: TGTGCCAGCAACCAGCAGGGCAGGGGCTTATACAATGAGCAGTTCTTC. It is translated as CASNQQGRGLYNEQFF.

DNA for the CDR3: TGTGCCAGCAGTGAAACTATAGGTGGAAGGGGCTCGACCGGGGAGCTGTTTTTT. The encoded protein is CASSETIGGRGSTGELFF. This chain joins TRBV25-1 and TRBJ2-2, with D possibly TRBD1 on 5 matching bases. CDR1 is MGHDK and CDR2 is SYGVNS in the germline V gene. Trimming took 2 bases from V and 5 from J, leaving 21 bases between them. The CDR3 is 18 residues long.

This chain connects TRBV10-3 to TRBJ1-2, with D perhaps TRBD1 (5 bases). CDR1 is ENHRY, CDR2 SYGVKD, per germline. V was clipped by 8 bases and J by 7 bases, with 23 bases between them. The CDR3 is made up of 15 amino acids. CDR3 nucleotide sequence: TGTGCCATCGCAGACAGCGCTAACATAGCTTTTGGCTACACCTTC. It translates to CAIADSANIAFGYTF.

V gene TRBV19 combines with J gene TRBJ2-5, with no clear D. Trimming took off 3 bases at V and 0 bases at J, with 17 bases between the two ends. CDR3 length: 17 residues. Germline V gives CDR1 LNHDA, CDR2 SQIVND (reference sequence). As DNA, the CDR3 is TGTGCCAGTAGTATCGACCATACTTCACAGTACCAAGAGACCCAGTACTTC. Its protein is CASSIDHTSQYQETQYF. Combining the CDR3 with reference TRBV19 and TRBJ2-5 gives the whole variable domain DGGITQSPKYLFRKEGQNVTLSCEQNLNHDAMYWYRQDPGQGLRLIYYSQIVNDFQKGDIAEGYSVSREKKESFPLTVTSAQKNPTAFYLCASSIDHTSQYQETQYFGPGTRLLVL.

The V call is TRBV18, the J call TRBJ2-2; D is unclear. This CDR3 has 16 amino acids. Germline CDR1 reads KGHSH; CDR2 reads LQKENI. V lost 3 bases, J lost 0 bases, and 11 bases lay in between. Here the CDR3 reads CASSPRSIANTGELFF. The DNA of the CDR3 is TGTGCCAGCTCACCTCGGAGTATCGCGAACACCGGGGAGCTGTTTTTT.

This clone showed up just once. The chain is built from TRBV27 and TRBJ2-2; weak D call: TRBD1 (6 bases). The germline V gene has CDR1 MNHEY and CDR2 SMNVEV (reference sequence). V lost 6 bases and J 2 bases, leaving 7 bases between the germline ends. This CDR3 has 13 residues. CDR3: CASRDSNTGELFF. CDR3 DNA sequence: TGTGCCAGCAGGGACAGTAACACCGGGGAGCTGTTTTTT.

This rearrangement joins TRBV29-1 to TRBJ2-7; 9 nucleotides line up with TRBD1. Germline V lookup: CDR1 SQVTM, CDR2 ANQGSEA. The CDR3 loop spans 12 amino acids. V was clipped by 7 bases and J by 3 bases; unmatched bases: 4. The CDR3 nucleotides read TGCAGCGCGGGACAGGGCTTCTACGAGCAGTACTTC. The encoded protein is CSAGQGFYEQYF.

This clone was counted once. The V gene is TRBV19, the J gene TRBJ2-1, with 7 bases lining up with TRBD2. The germline V gene has CDR1 LNHDA and CDR2 SQIVND (reference sequence). The CDR3 spans 15 residues. The ends lost 2 bases at V and 7 bases at J; junction bases unmatched: 8. The CDR3 sequence: CASSIRQGGRNEQFF. The CDR3 nucleotides are TGTGCCAGTAGTATAAGGCAGGGAGGGCGTAATGAGCAGTTCTTC.